A selection of T cell receptor beta chains follows, all from one sample in a study of T cell responses to AZD1222 COVID-19 vaccine. Clones were sequenced by immunoSEQ multiplex PCR, and TCRdb holds only the in-frame ones, with some missing. Seen here are about 140,000 clones, roughly 90% observed once, and the top ten hold about 5.5%. Sequencing used peripheral blood, obtained on day 0 of AZD1222 vaccination. These receptors originate from an adult in good health. Both conserved end residues are part of each CDR3. The order of the fields is clone size, V gene, J gene, D gene, CDR3 protein, CDR3 DNA. The D gene is left open where the match is weak. Not every row has a clone size; where given, it reads once, few, many or a size class.

.,TRBV4-3,TRBJ1-2,.,CASSQDLVGEGYTF,TGCGCCAGCAGCCAAGATTTAGTGGGGGAAGGCTACACCTTC
.,TRBV3-1/TRBV3-2,TRBJ2-7,TRBD1,CASPGQGAREQYF,TGTGCCAGCCCCGGGCAGGGGGCGCGGGAGCAGTACTTC
few,TRBV9,TRBJ2-1,TRBD1,CASSSRGTTVNEQFF,TGTGCCAGCAGCTCCAGGGGGACGACAGTTAATGAGCAGTTCTTC
.,TRBV19,TRBJ1-3,TRBD1,CASSIATGGSGNTIYF,TGTGCCAGTAGTATCGCCACAGGGGGCAGCGGAAACACCATATATTTT
few,TRBV6-2/TRBV6-3,TRBJ2-7,.,CASSSSAQGEQYF,TGTGCCAGCAGTTCATCAGCGCAAGGGGAGCAGTACTTC
.,TRBV11-3,TRBJ1-1,.,CASSSFSEGRTEAFF,TGTGCCAGCAGCTCCTTCTCCGAGGGGAGGACTGAAGCTTTCTTT
.,TRBV4-1,TRBJ2-7,.,CASSGEGPTYEQYF,TGCGCCAGCAGCGGAGAGGGACCGACCTACGAGCAGTACTTC
.,TRBV5-6,TRBJ2-7,.,CASSPARGEQYF,TGTGCCAGCAGCCCGGCCAGGGGAGAGCAGTACTTC
.,TRBV5-6,TRBJ2-1,TRBD1,CASNGMGQGYNEQFF,TGTGCCAGCAACGGAATGGGACAGGGCTACAATGAGCAGTTCTTC
few,TRBV28,TRBJ1-2,TRBD1,CASSLRARGQDYGYTF,TGTGCCAGCAGTTTAAGGGCCAGGGGGCAGGACTATGGCTACACCTTC
.,TRBV7-7,TRBJ2-5,.,CASSPGASETQYF,TGTGCTAGCAGCCCCGGGGCGTCGGAGACCCAGTACTTC
.,TRBV9,TRBJ1-1,.,CASSPGRTEAFF,TGTGCCAGCAGCCCGGGGAGGACTGAAGCTTTCTTT
.,TRBV28,TRBJ1-6,.,CASSPGTPDNSPLHF,TGTGCCAGCAGTCCCGGGACACCAGATAATTCACCCCTCCACTTT
.,TRBV7-9,TRBJ2-2,.,CASSITGELFF,TGTGCCAGCAGCATCACCGGGGAGCTGTTTTTT
.,TRBV27,TRBJ2-1,TRBD1,CASSFLRTGGYNEQFF,TGTGCCAGCAGTTTTTTGAGGACAGGGGGCTACAATGAGCAGTTCTTC
once,TRBV4-1,TRBJ2-2,TRBD2,CASSQFETSGTHGGTGELFF,TGCGCCAGCAGCCAATTCGAGACTAGCGGGACCCACGGAGGCACCGGGGAGCTGTTTTTT
.,TRBV7-2,TRBJ1-2,.,CASSLRTTTYGYTF,TGTGCCAGCAGCTTGAGGACCACGACCTATGGCTACACCTTC
.,TRBV14,TRBJ2-1,TRBD2,CASSRRTSGNSYNEQFF,TGTGCCAGCAGCCGCCGGACTAGCGGAAACTCCTACAATGAGCAGTTCTTC
.,TRBV6-1,TRBJ1-5,.,CASSDPGRTRKDQPQHF,TGTGCCAGCAGTGACCCGGGACGCACCCGGAAAGATCAGCCCCAGCATTTT
.,TRBV7-2,TRBJ1-2,.,CASSFDGSYGYTF,TGTGCCAGCAGCTTCGATGGATCCTATGGCTACACCTTC
once,TRBV7-3,TRBJ1-2,.,CASDIWGVLDYGYTF,TGTGCCAGTGATATCTGGGGGGTTCTGGACTATGGCTACACCTTC
.,TRBV28,TRBJ2-1,TRBD1,CASRRTGGNEQFF,TGTGCCAGCAGGAGGACAGGGGGCAATGAGCAGTTCTTC
.,TRBV10-3,TRBJ1-2,TRBD1,CAISESPGQLYGYTF,TGTGCCATCAGTGAGTCTCCGGGACAGCTCTATGGCTACACCTTC
.,TRBV5-1,TRBJ2-3,TRBD1,CASSRQGVSTDTQYF,TGCGCCAGCAGCAGACAGGGAGTTAGCACAGATACGCAGTATTTT
.,TRBV29-1,TRBJ2-5,.,CSVEIGVGETQYF,TGCAGCGTTGAAATCGGGGTGGGGGAGACCCAGTACTTC
.,TRBV28,TRBJ1-2,.,CASSLLSEGGYGYTF,TGTGCCAGCAGTTTACTCTCCGAGGGGGGATATGGCTACACCTTC
.,TRBV18,TRBJ2-1,.,CASQLTPIWGHWDEQFF,TGTGCCAGCCAGCTCACCCCTATTTGGGGGCACTGGGATGAGCAGTTCTTC
once,TRBV9,TRBJ2-5,TRBD2,CASSVALAETQYF,TGTGCCAGCAGCGTAGCACTAGCGGAGACCCAGTACTTC
.,TRBV7-9,TRBJ2-1,TRBD2,CASSPTLSGRAEGNEQFF,TGTGCCAGCAGCCCCACCCTAAGCGGGAGGGCCGAGGGGAATGAGCAGTTCTTC
.,TRBV30,TRBJ1-2,.,CAWSGTALTFYGYTF,TGTGCCTGGAGTGGAACAGCACTTACATTTTATGGCTACACCTTC
.,TRBV5-6,TRBJ1-1,.,CASSPLGSWNTEAFF,TGTGCCAGCAGCCCGCTGGGTAGCTGGAACACTGAAGCTTTCTTT
.,TRBV19,TRBJ1-1,.,CASRGGGNTEAFF,TGTGCCAGTCGAGGAGGGGGGAACACTGAAGCTTTCTTT
.,TRBV15,TRBJ2-1,.,CATSPGDLSYNEQFF,TGTGCCACCAGCCCAGGGGACCTCTCCTACAATGAGCAGTTCTTC
.,TRBV12-5,TRBJ1-5,.,CTSGGDYSNQPQHF,TGTACTAGTGGTGGGGATTATAGCAATCAGCCCCAGCATTTT
.,TRBV29-1,TRBJ1-1,.,CSVGVFRGGNTEAFF,TGCAGCGTTGGGGTATTTCGTGGCGGGAACACTGAAGCTTTCTTT
.,TRBV7-6,TRBJ1-5,TRBD1,CASSPGTADQPQHF,TGTGCCAGCAGCCCAGGGACAGCCGATCAGCCCCAGCATTTT
.,TRBV7-9,TRBJ1-1,.,CASSSALLTEAFF,TGTGCCAGCAGCTCCGCCCTTCTCACTGAAGCTTTCTTT
.,TRBV4-3,TRBJ2-1,.,CASSQAPGTHYNEQFF,TGCGCCAGCAGCCAAGCTCCCGGGACACACTACAATGAGCAGTTCTTC